Each of the 13 T cell receptor beta chains below was sequenced from the same sample in a study of Graves' ophthalmopathy and Graves' hyperthyroidism. CDR3 regions of TCR beta were amplified from RNA transcripts. HTBI-primed RT-PCR formed the first round, and a multiplex PCR formed the second. MiXCR was run by TCRdb on the multiplex PCR reads, yielding one entry per CDR3 protein. This sample carries over 500,000 distinct CDR3 sequences, 20% to 25% of them seen once, and the ten largest clones take roughly 6.9%. The sample consisted of peripheral blood. The origin of the receptors is a woman younger than 30 with stable Graves' hyperthyroidism. Some clones in this sample may be carry-over from other donors' samples.

This clonotype was counted once. It may be a read error: a sequence one base away is much more abundant. The V call is TRBV28, the J call TRBJ2-5; maybe TRBD1 (5 bases). CDR1 MDHEN and CDR2 SYDVKM come from the germline V gene. This CDR3 spans 15 amino acids. The CDR3 loop reads CASSLLAGFRETKYF. The CDR3 coding sequence is TGTGCCAGCAGTTTATTGGCAGGGTTTCGAGAGACCAAGTACTTC.

The V gene is TRBV7-8, the J gene TRBJ2-7; D is unresolved. Trimming took 5 bases from V and 5 from J, leaving 10 bases between them. This CDR3 comprises 12 residues. Per germline, CDR1 SGHVS and CDR2 FQNEAQ. The CDR3 region is CASSRSGDEQYF. The CDR3 bases are TGTGCCAGCAGCCGATCTGGCGACGAGCAGTACTTC.

This clonotype was counted ten times or more. The genes are TRBV2 and TRBJ2-7; 12 bases fit TRBD2. In germline, CDR1 is SNHLY, CDR2 FYNNEI. V was clipped by 6 bases and J by 3 bases; unmatched bases: 18. This CDR3 comprises 19 residues. The CDR3 DNA follows: TGTGCCAGCAGGGCCGGACTAGCGGGATTCAAGGAAGGGCTCTACGAGCAGTACTTC. Translated: CASRAGLAGFKEGLYEQYF.

This clonotype has at least ten counts. The chain recombines TRBV5-1 with TRBJ2-7; 9 positions match TRBD1. The junction had 6 bases not matched to a gene; V was cut back by 4 bases and J by 1 base. Germline V gene lookup returns CDR1 SGHRS and CDR2 YFSETQ. There are 15 residues in the CDR3. CDR3: CASSPGTGISYEQYF. CDR3 nucleotide sequence: TGCGCCAGCAGCCCCGGGACAGGGATATCCTACGAGCAGTACTTC.

Many counts were recorded for this clonotype. V is TRBV2 and J is TRBJ1-1, with D unclear. This CDR3 region has 15 residues. Germline loops: CDR1 SNHLY, CDR2 FYNNEI. V was trimmed by 7 bases and J by 4 bases, leaving 19 bases between them. CDR3: CASTGADSVSTEAFF. The CDR3 DNA reads as TGTGCCAGCACTGGAGCAGACTCAGTGAGCACTGAAGCTTTCTTT.

This clonotype was observed a handful of times. The rearrangement uses TRBV28 and TRBJ2-5, with 10 bases matching TRBD2. Trimming at V came to 6 bases and at J to 4 bases, leaving 17 bases not matched to a gene. The CDR3 consists of 18 residues. Per the germline V gene, CDR1 is MDHEN and CDR2 is SYDVKM. This chain's CDR3 is CASSLPRGSGGAIETQYF. The CDR3 DNA reads TGTGCCAGCAGCCTCCCGAGGGGGAGCGGGGGGGCCATAGAGACCCAGTACTTC. Full variable domain (outside the CDR3, taken from reference TRBV28 and TRBJ2-5): DVKVTQSSRYLVKRTGEKVFLECVQDMDHENMFWYRQDPGLGLRLIYFSYDVKMKEKGDIPEGYSVSREKKERFSLILESASTNQTSMYLCASSLPRGSGGAIETQYFGPGTRLLVL.

This clonotype appeared many times. The chain combines TRBV14 with TRBJ2-7; D may be TRBD1 (5 bases). The CDR3 sequence is 15 residues long. Germline loops: CDR1 SGHDN, CDR2 FVKESK. Deletions cut 4 bases from V and 4 bases from J, with 17 bases between. CDR3 residues: CASSPNLRQKYEQYF. The DNA of the CDR3 is TGTGCCAGCAGCCCCAACCTGCGACAGAAATACGAGCAGTACTTC.

The sample holds many counts of this clonotype. The V and J genes are TRBV27 and TRBJ2-7; 10 nucleotides line up with TRBD1. The junction had 4 bases not matched to a gene; V was cut back by 4 bases and J by 4 bases. This CDR3 region has 14 residues. Germline V gives CDR1 MNHEY, CDR2 SMNVEV (reference sequence). The CDR3 DNA is TGTGCCAGCAGTTCTCAGGGACAGGGGTACGAGCAGTACTTC. It yields the protein CASSSQGQGYEQYF.

Many counts were recorded for this clonotype. The chain carries TRBV20-1 and TRBJ1-1; TRBD1 aligns across 9 bases. The CDR3 consists of 15 residues. Looked up from germline, CDR1 is DFQATT and CDR2 is SNEGSKA (reference sequence). Losses at the gene ends were 0 bases for V and 1 base for J; bases not matched to a gene: 3. This CDR3 is CSARDPQGANTEAFF. In nucleotides, the CDR3 is TGCAGTGCTAGAGATCCACAGGGGGCGAACACTGAAGCTTTCTTT.

Ten or more counts support this clonotype. J is TRBJ1-1 and V is TRBV5-1; D is unresolved. The V and J ends lost 3 bases and 2 bases respectively, with 14 bases between them. The CDR3 covers 15 residues. Germline values: CDR1 SGHRS, CDR2 YFSETQ. The CDR3 sequence: CASSSRWRDNTEAFF. As DNA, the CDR3 is TGCGCCAGCAGCTCAAGGTGGAGAGACAACACTGAAGCTTTCTTT.

This clonotype was seen at least ten times. The chain employs TRBV5-1 and TRBJ2-7; no clear D. The CDR3 length is 11 residues. V gave up 0 bases and J gave up 6 bases, with 4 bases separating them. Germline loops: CDR1 SGHRS, CDR2 YFSETQ. The CDR3 sequence: CASSLDAEQYF. The CDR3 nucleotides read TGCGCCAGCAGCTTGGACGCCGAGCAGTACTTC.

This CDR3 reads CASSSRTGGNQPQHF. DNA for the CDR3: TGTGCCAGCAGCAGTCGGACAGGGGGCAATCAGCCCCAGCATTTT. The chain combines TRBV12-3 or TRBV12-4 with TRBJ1-5, with TRBD1 matching 9 bases. The junction had 5 bases not matched to a gene; V was cut back by 6 bases and J by 2 bases. There are 15 residues in the CDR3.

The J gene is TRBJ2-5, the V gene TRBV4-1; TRBD1 matches 8 bases. The CDR3 is 14 residues long. Germline CDR1 MGHRA, CDR2 YSYEKL. V lost 6 bases to trimming and J lost 5 bases; unmatched junction nucleotides: 8. The CDR3 sequence: CASSYRTGWETQYF. For the CDR3, the DNA is TGCGCCAGCAGTTATAGGACAGGGTGGGAGACCCAGTACTTC.